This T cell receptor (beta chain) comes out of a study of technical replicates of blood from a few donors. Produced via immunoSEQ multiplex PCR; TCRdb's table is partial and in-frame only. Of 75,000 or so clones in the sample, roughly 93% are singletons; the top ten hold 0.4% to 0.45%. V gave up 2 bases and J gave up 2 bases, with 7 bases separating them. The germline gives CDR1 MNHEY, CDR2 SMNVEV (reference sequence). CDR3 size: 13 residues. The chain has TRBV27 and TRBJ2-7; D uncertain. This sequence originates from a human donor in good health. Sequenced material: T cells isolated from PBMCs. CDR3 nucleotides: TGTGCCAGCAGTTTAGGCACCACCTACGAGCAGTACTTC. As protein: CASSLGTTYEQYF.